Below are 9 T cell receptor beta chains sequenced from a single sample in a study of T cells in Graves' hyperthyroidism and ophthalmopathy. Amplified TCR beta CDR3 regions came from RNA transcripts. In the first-round RT-PCR of the TCR CDR3, the HTBI primer set was used. One entry per CDR3 protein, called by TCRdb with MiXCR from the multiplex PCR reads. The repertoire holds some 800,000 distinct CDR3 sequences, 35% to 45% seen once, with approximately 8.7% in the top ten. Sequenced material: blood. Receptor source: a young man with Graves' hyperthyroidism.

This clonotype was found many times. This sequence joins TRBV10-3 and TRBJ2-7, with D tentatively TRBD1 (5 bases). V was shortened by 2 bases and J by 6 bases, with 8 bases between the two germline ends. CDR3 length: 12 amino acids. Germline assignment: CDR1 ENHRY and CDR2 SYGVKD. As DNA, the CDR3 is TGTGCCATCAGTGAGGGGGCATCCGAGCAGTACTTC. Its protein product is CAISEGASEQYF.

V usage is TRBV9 and J usage is TRBJ1-2, with D possibly being TRBD1 (6 bases). Trimming cost V 5 bases and J 0 bases, with 11 bases left between them. The CDR3 length is 14 residues. Germline V CDR1 and CDR2: SGDLS, YYNGEE. CDR3 region: CASRGQTANYGYTF. For the CDR3, the DNA is TGTGCCAGCAGAGGACAGACAGCTAACTATGGCTACACCTTC.

J is TRBJ2-3 and V is TRBV7-2, with 9 bases lining up with TRBD2. Germline values: CDR1 SGHTA, CDR2 FQGNSA. This CDR3 has 17 residues. The junction had 14 bases not matched to a gene; V was cut back by 4 bases and J by 6 bases. CDR3 sequence (DNA): TGTGCCAGCAGCTATTCCGGGACTAGCATCCTGGGGGATACGCAGTATTTT. Its protein product is CASSYSGTSILGDTQYF.

The chain has TRBV2 and TRBJ2-7, with 12 bases matching TRBD2. Germline CDR1 reads SNHLY; CDR2 reads FYNNEI. The CDR3 has 17 amino acids. With V trimmed by 6 bases and J by 4 bases, 13 bases remained unmatched. CDR3 sequence reads: CASSALASGRGHYEQYF. Written as DNA, the CDR3 is TGTGCCAGCAGCGCTTTGGCTAGCGGGAGGGGGCATTACGAGCAGTACTTC.

V and J are TRBV7-9 and TRBJ2-7; D tentatively fits TRBD1 or TRBD2 (5 bases each). The CDR3 is 13 amino acids. Germline-derived CDR1 and CDR2 are SEHNR and FQNEAQ (reference sequence). The ends were cut back, 8 bases at V and 6 bases at J, with 17 bases in the middle. CDR3 sequence reads: CASRTIRGLEQYF. CDR3 sequence (DNA): TGTGCCAGCCGGACAATCAGAGGGCTCGAGCAGTACTTC.

The sample holds a few counts of this clonotype. The V gene is TRBV6-4, the J gene TRBJ2-5, with 8 bases fitting TRBD2. CDR1 and CDR2 from the germline V gene are MRHNA and SNTAGT. The CDR3 is 16 residues long. J lost 0 bases, V lost 4 bases, and 7 bases had no gene match. For the CDR3, the DNA is TGTGCCAGCAGTGCGAGACTAGCGAGGTACCAAGAGACCCAGTACTTC. Protein sequence: CASSARLARYQETQYF.

The J gene is TRBJ2-2, the V gene TRBV7-3, with D perhaps TRBD2 (5 bases). Germline loops: CDR1 SGHTA, CDR2 FQGTGA. V gave up 6 bases and J gave up 4 bases, with 6 bases separating them. The CDR3 covers 12 residues. The CDR3 here is CASREVTGELFF. The CDR3 nucleotides read TGTGCCAGCAGGGAGGTCACCGGGGAGCTGTTTTTT.

V and J are TRBV6-5 and TRBJ2-5; D might be TRBD2 (6 bases). Germline V CDR1 and CDR2: MNHEY, SVGAGI. The CDR3 is 11 residues long. V lost 11 bases and J lost 7, with 14 bases in between. CDR3 coding DNA: TGTGCCCTGGCGGGGCGGGGGACCCAGTACTTC. Amino acid sequence: CALAGRGTQYF.

This clonotype came up a few times. J is TRBJ1-1 and V is TRBV11-2; possible D gene TRBD1, 5 bases. V lost 5 bases and J lost 1, with 14 bases in between. Germline CDR1 and CDR2: SGHAT and FQNNGV. CDR3 length: 15 amino acids. CDR3 sequence reads: CASSLRDEENTEAFF. DNA for the CDR3: TGTGCCAGCAGCCTCCGGGACGAGGAGAACACTGAAGCTTTCTTT.